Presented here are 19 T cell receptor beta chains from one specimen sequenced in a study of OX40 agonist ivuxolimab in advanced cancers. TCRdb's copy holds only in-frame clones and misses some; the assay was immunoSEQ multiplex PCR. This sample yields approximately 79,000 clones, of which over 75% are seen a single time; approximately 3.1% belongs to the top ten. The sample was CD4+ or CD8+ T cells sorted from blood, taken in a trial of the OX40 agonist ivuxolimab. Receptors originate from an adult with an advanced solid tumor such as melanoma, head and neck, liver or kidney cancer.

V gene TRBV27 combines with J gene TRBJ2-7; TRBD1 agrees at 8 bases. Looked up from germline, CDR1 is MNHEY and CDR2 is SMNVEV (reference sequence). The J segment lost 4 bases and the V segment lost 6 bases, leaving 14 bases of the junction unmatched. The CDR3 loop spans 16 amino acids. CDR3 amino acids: CASSPARAQGAYEQYF. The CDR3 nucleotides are TGTGCCAGCAGCCCGGCTAGAGCTCAGGGGGCTTACGAGCAGTACTTC.

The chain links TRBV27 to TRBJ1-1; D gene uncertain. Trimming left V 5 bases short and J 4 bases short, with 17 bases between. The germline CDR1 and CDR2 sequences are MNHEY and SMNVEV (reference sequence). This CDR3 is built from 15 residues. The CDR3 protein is CASSPRVGGSTEAFF. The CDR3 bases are TGTGCCAGCAGTCCGCGTGTTGGCGGGAGCACTGAAGCTTTCTTT.

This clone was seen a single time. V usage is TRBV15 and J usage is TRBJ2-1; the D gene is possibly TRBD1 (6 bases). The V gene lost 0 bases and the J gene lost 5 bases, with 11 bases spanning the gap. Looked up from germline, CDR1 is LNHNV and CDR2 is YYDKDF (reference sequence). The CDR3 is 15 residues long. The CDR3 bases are TGTGCCACCAGCAGAGAGGGGACAAAAGACAATGAGCAGTTCTTC. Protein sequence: CATSREGTKDNEQFF.

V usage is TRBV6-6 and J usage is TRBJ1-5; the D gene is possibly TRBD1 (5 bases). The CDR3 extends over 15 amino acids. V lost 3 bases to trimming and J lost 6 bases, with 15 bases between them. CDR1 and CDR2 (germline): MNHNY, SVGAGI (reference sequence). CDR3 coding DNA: TGTGCCAGCAGTTATTCTCAAGGGGTGGCTCAGCCCCAGCATTTT. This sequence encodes CASSYSQGVAQPQHF.

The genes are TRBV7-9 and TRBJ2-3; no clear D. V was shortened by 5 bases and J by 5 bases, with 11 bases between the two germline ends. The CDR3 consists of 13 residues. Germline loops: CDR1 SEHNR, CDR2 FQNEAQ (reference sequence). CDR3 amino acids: CASSAPPRDTQYF. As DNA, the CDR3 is TGTGCCAGCAGCGCCCCCCCCAGAGATACGCAGTATTTT.

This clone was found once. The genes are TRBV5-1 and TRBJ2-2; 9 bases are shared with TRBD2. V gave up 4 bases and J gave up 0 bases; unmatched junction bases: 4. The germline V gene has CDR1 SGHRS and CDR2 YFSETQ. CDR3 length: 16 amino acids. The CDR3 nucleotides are TGCGCCAGCAGCGGAATAGCGGGGGCGAACACCGGGGAGCTGTTTTTT. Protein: CASSGIAGANTGELFF.

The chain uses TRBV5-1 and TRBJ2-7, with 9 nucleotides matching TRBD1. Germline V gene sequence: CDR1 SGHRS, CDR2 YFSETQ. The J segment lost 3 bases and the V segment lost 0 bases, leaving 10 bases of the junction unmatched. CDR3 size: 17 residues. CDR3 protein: CASSLADSGTGYYEQYF. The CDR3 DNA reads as TGCGCCAGCAGCTTGGCCGATAGTGGGACAGGGTACTACGAGCAGTACTTC.

CDR3 DNA: TGTGCCAGCAGCTTGGGACGGGGTTACTCTGGAAACACCATATATTTT. It yields the protein CASSLGRGYSGNTIYF. V and J are TRBV5-6 and TRBJ1-3; D unresolved. Germline values: CDR1 SGHDT, CDR2 YYEEEE. CDR3 length equals 16 residues. Deletions cut 0 bases from V and 0 bases from J, with 10 bases between.

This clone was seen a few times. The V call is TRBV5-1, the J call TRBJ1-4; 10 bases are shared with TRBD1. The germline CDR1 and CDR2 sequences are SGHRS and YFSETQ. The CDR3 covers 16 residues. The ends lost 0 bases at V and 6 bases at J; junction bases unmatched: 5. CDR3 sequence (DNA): TGCGCCAGCAGCTTGGGGGACAGGGGAAATTATGAAAAACTGTTTTTT. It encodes CASSLGDRGNYEKLFF.

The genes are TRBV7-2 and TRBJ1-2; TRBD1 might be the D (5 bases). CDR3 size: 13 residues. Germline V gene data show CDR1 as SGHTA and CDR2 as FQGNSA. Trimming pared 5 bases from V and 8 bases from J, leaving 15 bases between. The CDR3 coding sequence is TGTGCCAGCAGCCGGGGGATTGCGGAAGGCTACACCTTC. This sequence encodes CASSRGIAEGYTF.

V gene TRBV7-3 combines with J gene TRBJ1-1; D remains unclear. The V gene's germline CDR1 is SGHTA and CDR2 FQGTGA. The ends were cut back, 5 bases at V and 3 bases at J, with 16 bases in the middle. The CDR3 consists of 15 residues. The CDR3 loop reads CASSIGSTGYTEAFF. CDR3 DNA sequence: TGTGCCAGCAGCATCGGCTCCACGGGGTACACTGAAGCTTTCTTT.

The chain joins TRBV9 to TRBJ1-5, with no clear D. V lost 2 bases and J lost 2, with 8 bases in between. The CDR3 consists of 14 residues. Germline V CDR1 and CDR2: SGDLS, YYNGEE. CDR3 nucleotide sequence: TGTGCCAGCAGCGTGTTCAAGGGCAATCAGCCCCAGCATTTT. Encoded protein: CASSVFKGNQPQHF.

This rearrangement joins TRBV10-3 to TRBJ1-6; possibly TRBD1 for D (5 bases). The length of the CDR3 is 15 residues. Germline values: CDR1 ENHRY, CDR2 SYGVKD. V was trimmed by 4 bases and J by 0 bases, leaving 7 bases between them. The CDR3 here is CAISVDSSYNSPLHF. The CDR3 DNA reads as TGTGCCATCAGTGTAGACAGCTCCTATAATTCACCCCTCCACTTT.

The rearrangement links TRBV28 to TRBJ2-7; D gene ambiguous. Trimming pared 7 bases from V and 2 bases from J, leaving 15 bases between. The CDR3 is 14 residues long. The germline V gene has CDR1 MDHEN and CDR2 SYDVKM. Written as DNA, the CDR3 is TGTGCCAGCACCGGAGCCGGCAGGACCTACGAGCAGTACTTC. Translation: CASTGAGRTYEQYF.

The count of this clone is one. The DNA for the CDR3 is TGTGCCAGCAGCGGGACTAGCGGGGGAGACATTCAGTACTTC. This translates into CASSGTSGGDIQYF. The chain couples TRBV9 to TRBJ2-4, with 13 nucleotides matching TRBD2. CDR3 size: 14 residues. Germline V gene lookup returns CDR1 SGDLS and CDR2 YYNGEE. J was trimmed by 8 bases and V by 3 bases; bases with no gene match: 2.

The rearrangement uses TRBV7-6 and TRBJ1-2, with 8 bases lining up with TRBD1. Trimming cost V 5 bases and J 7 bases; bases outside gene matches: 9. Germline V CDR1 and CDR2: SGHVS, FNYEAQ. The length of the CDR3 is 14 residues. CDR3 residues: CASSTNQGAGGYTF. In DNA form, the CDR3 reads TGTGCCAGCAGCACCAACCAGGGGGCGGGTGGCTACACCTTC.

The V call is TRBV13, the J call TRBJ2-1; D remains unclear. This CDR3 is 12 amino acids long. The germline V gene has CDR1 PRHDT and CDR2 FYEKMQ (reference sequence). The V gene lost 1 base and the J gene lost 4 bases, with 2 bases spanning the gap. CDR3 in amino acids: CASSLVYNEQFF. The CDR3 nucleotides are TGTGCCAGCAGCTTAGTATACAATGAGCAGTTCTTC.

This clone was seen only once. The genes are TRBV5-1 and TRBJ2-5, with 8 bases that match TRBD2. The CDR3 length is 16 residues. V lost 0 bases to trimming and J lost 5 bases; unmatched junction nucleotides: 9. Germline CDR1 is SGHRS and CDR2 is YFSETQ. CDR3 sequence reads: CASSLAIGLAGETQYF. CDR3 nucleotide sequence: TGCGCCAGCAGCTTGGCCATAGGACTAGCAGGGGAGACCCAGTACTTC.

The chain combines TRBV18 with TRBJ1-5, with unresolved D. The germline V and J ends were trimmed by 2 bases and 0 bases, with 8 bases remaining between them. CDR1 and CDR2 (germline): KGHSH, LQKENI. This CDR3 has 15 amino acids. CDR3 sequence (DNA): TGTGCCAGCTCACCAAGAGAGAATAGCAATCAGCCCCAGCATTTT. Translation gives CASSPRENSNQPQHF.